The 20 T cell receptor beta chains presented below share a single source sample, sequenced in a study of T cells in localized non-small cell lung cancer. Here immunoSEQ multiplex PCR was the method, and the copy in TCRdb shows in-frame clones only, minus some. The sample lists 40,000 to 50,000 clones, approximately 86% occurring once. The sequencing used peripheral blood, collected before any cancer treatment. The receptors come from a woman aged 18-49 years with stage III lung adenocarcinoma.

The count of this clone is one. The rearrangement uses TRBV19 and TRBJ1-1; no clear D. Germline V lookup: CDR1 LNHDA, CDR2 SQIVND (reference sequence). This CDR3 region has 15 residues. Trimming stripped 7 bases from V and 3 bases from J, with 18 bases between. The CDR3 protein is CASTTGFLTDTEAFF. The CDR3 DNA reads TGTGCCAGTACGACCGGATTCCTAACAGACACTGAAGCTTTCTTT.

The rearrangement joins TRBV10-3 to TRBJ2-7, with no clear D. The V and J ends lost 4 bases and 3 bases respectively, with 4 bases between them. The CDR3 is 11 residues long. Germline CDR1 is ENHRY and CDR2 is SYGVKD. DNA of the CDR3: TGTGCCATCAGTGGACACTACGAGCAGTACTTC. Translated, it gives CAISGHYEQYF.

The rearrangement links TRBV7-5 to TRBJ1-2. TRBV7-5 is described as a pseudogene. This CDR3 is 13 amino acids long. The CDR3 sequence: CARSRASLYGYTF. The DNA of the CDR3 is TGTGCCAGAAGCCGGGCTAGCCTCTATGGCTACACCTTC.

This clone was seen a few times. The chain is built from TRBV6-5 and TRBJ2-7; D remains ambiguous. This CDR3 contains 15 residues. The V gene lost 0 bases and the J gene lost 4 bases, with 13 bases spanning the gap. Looked up from germline, CDR1 is MNHEY and CDR2 is SVGAGI. CDR3 region: CASSYSILPRYEQYF. The DNA for the CDR3 is TGTGCCAGCAGTTACTCTATTCTGCCGCGTTACGAGCAGTACTTC.

The CDR3, as DNA: TGTGCCAGTAGTCCCGGACTTGATAGCAATCAGCCCCAGCATTTT. Protein sequence: CASSPGLDSNQPQHF. The chain has TRBV19 and TRBJ1-5; D not resolved. This CDR3 is 15 amino acids long. Germline CDR1 is LNHDA and CDR2 is SQIVND (reference sequence). Trimming cost V 5 bases and J 0 bases, with 11 bases left between them.

The chain joins TRBV30 to TRBJ1-4, with a weak D call TRBD1 (6 bases). Per germline, CDR1 GTSNPN and CDR2 SVGIG (reference sequence). V shed 8 bases and J shed 5 bases, with 15 bases lying between them. The CDR3 has 13 amino acids. CDR3: CALTQGSNEKLFF. The CDR3 DNA follows: TGTGCCCTAACACAGGGATCCAATGAAAAACTGTTTTTT.

The chain links TRBV6-5 to TRBJ2-1; D gene ambiguous. The germline gives CDR1 MNHEY, CDR2 SVGAGI. CDR3 size: 16 residues. Trimming took 0 bases from V and 0 from J, leaving 9 bases between them. The CDR3 loop reads CASSYSILSSYNEQFF. The DNA for the CDR3 is TGTGCCAGCAGTTACTCTATTCTGAGCTCCTACAATGAGCAGTTCTTC.

The V gene is TRBV7-2, the J gene TRBJ2-7; TRBD2 matches at 13 bases. Germline CDR1 SGHTA, CDR2 FQGNSA. The CDR3 runs to 15 residues. V lost 5 bases, J lost 3 bases, and 4 bases stayed unmatched. DNA for the CDR3: TGTGCCAGCAGCCCAAGGACTAGCGGGGGCTACGAGCAGTACTTC. Its translation is CASSPRTSGGYEQYF.

The CDR3 DNA reads TGCGCCAGCGAACCTGGCCGGGGGGCTTTTGAGACCCAGTACTTC. As protein: CASEPGRGAFETQYF. The rearrangement joins TRBV10-2 to TRBJ2-5; a possible D gene is TRBD2 (7 bases). CDR3 length equals 15 residues. V was pared by 8 bases and J by 5 bases, with 21 bases between. Looked up from germline, CDR1 is WSHSY and CDR2 is SAAADI.

This clone came up once. The chain joins TRBV20-1 to TRBJ1-2; no clear D gene. This CDR3 comprises 9 residues. From germline, CDR1 is DFQATT and CDR2 SNEGSKA (reference sequence). V lost 5 bases, J lost 7 bases, and 5 bases lay in between. The CDR3 DNA reads as TGCAGTGCTGGGAGTGGCTACACCTTC. Protein sequence: CSAGSGYTF.

The chain has TRBV5-1 and TRBJ1-1; 7 bases are a match to TRBD1. This CDR3 has 15 amino acids. Germline V lookup: CDR1 SGHRS, CDR2 YFSETQ. The ends lost 0 bases at V and 4 bases at J; junction bases unmatched: 6. CDR3 sequence reads: CASSLEGARLTEAFF. CDR3 nucleotides: TGCGCCAGCAGCTTGGAGGGGGCGCGACTCACTGAAGCTTTCTTT.

The chain recombines TRBV19 with TRBJ2-1; TRBD2 agrees at 12 bases. Germline loops: CDR1 LNHDA, CDR2 SQIVND (reference sequence). V lost 10 bases to trimming and J lost 9 bases; unmatched junction nucleotides: 19. The CDR3 sequence is 17 residues long. CDR3 region: CAILLQPGLAGPGEQFF. In nucleotides, the CDR3 is TGTGCCATCCTTTTACAACCGGGACTAGCGGGCCCCGGTGAGCAGTTCTTC. Supplemented by reference TRBV19 and TRBJ2-1, the full variable domain reads DGGITQSPKYLFRKEGQNVTLSCEQNLNHDAMYWYRQDPGQGLRLIYYSQIVNDFQKGDIAEGYSVSREKKESFPLTVTSAQKNPTAFYLCAILLQPGLAGPGEQFFGPGTRLTVL.

The chain recombines TRBV5-6 with TRBJ2-1, with 7 bases lining up with TRBD1. With V trimmed by 1 base and J by 15 bases, 10 bases remained unmatched. Germline-derived CDR1 and CDR2 are SGHDT and YYEEEE. CDR3 length equals 13 residues. As DNA, the CDR3 is TGTGCCAGCAGCTTGTCCCCCAGACAGGGTCGGTTCTTC. Translation: CASSLSPRQGRFF. Complete variable domain (other parts from reference TRBV5-6 and TRBJ2-1): DAGVTQSPTHLIKTRGQQVTLRCSPKSGHDTVSWYQQALGQGPQFIFQYYEEEERQRGNFPDRFSGHQFPNYSSELNVNALLLGDSALYLCASSLSPRQGRFFGPGTRLTVL.

This clone occurred a few times. This chain joins TRBV6-6 and TRBJ2-1, with D unclear. The V end was cut by 6 bases, the J end by 4 bases, with 16 bases between. Germline V CDR1 and CDR2: MNHNY, SVGAGI (reference sequence). The CDR3 consists of 15 residues. CDR3 residues: CASRPDFASYNEQFF. CDR3 nucleotide sequence: TGTGCCAGCAGGCCCGATTTTGCATCTTACAATGAGCAGTTCTTC.

The chain employs TRBV28 and TRBJ2-5; maybe TRBD2 (6 bases). V shed 2 bases and J shed 1 base, with 11 bases lying between them. The CDR3 is made up of 15 amino acids. Germline V gene sequence: CDR1 MDHEN, CDR2 SYDVKM. The CDR3 is CASSLGGGLQETQYF. DNA for the CDR3: TGTGCCAGCAGTTTAGGTGGGGGACTCCAAGAGACCCAGTACTTC.

V usage is TRBV6-5 and J usage is TRBJ2-7, with 9 bases matching TRBD2. Germline V CDR1 and CDR2: MNHEY, SVGAGI. V lost 2 bases and J lost 5; bases outside the gene matches: 7. This CDR3 is 15 amino acids long. The CDR3 loop reads CASSYKLAGTHEQYF. The CDR3 region has the DNA TGTGCCAGCAGTTACAAGCTAGCGGGGACCCACGAGCAGTACTTC.

This chain links TRBV5-4 with TRBJ2-5; D is undetermined. Trimming cost V 2 bases and J 3 bases, with 8 bases left between them. CDR1 and CDR2 (germline): SGHNT, YYREEE (reference sequence). The CDR3 sequence is 13 residues long. This CDR3 is CASSFEGKETQYF. The CDR3 nucleotides are TGTGCCAGCAGCTTCGAAGGGAAAGAGACCCAGTACTTC.

The rearrangement joins TRBV2 to TRBJ1-4, with 7 bases fitting TRBD1. Germline values: CDR1 SNHLY, CDR2 FYNNEI. The length of the CDR3 is 15 residues. V lost 0 bases and J lost 8; bases outside the gene matches: 6. The CDR3 reads CASSEAWTGREKLFF. The CDR3 DNA is TGTGCCAGCAGTGAAGCTTGGACAGGCCGGGAAAAACTGTTTTTT.

The chain links TRBV11-3 to TRBJ2-3, with D hard to call. CDR3 length: 14 residues. V was trimmed by 2 bases and J by 2 bases, leaving 8 bases between them. Germline assignment: CDR1 SGHNT and CDR2 YENEEA. CDR3: CASSLSHFTDTQYF. The DNA for the CDR3 is TGTGCCAGCAGCTTATCTCACTTCACAGATACGCAGTATTTT.

The chain links TRBV6-1 to TRBJ2-3; 10 bases are shared with TRBD1. Germline assignment: CDR1 MNHNS and CDR2 SASEGT. V was pared by 7 bases and J by 4 bases, with 8 bases of the junction left unmatched. This CDR3 spans 15 amino acids. The CDR3 coding sequence is TGTGCCAGCAAACCAGGGACAGGGGTGGCAGATACGCAGTATTTT. Its translation is CASKPGTGVADTQYF.